The 2 T cell receptor beta chains below all came from one sample that was sequenced in a study of T cell clones after liver transplantation. The assay was immunoSEQ multiplex PCR, and TCRdb's table has in-frame clones only and misses some. The table records 45,000 to 60,000 clones, approximately 87% of them present only once. Specimen: CD8+ T cells from blood, collected 12 months after liver transplant. These receptors came from a human patient who received a liver transplant. Some T cells may have originated in the graft donor.

The chain is built from TRBV5-1 and TRBJ1-1; weak D call: TRBD1 (5 bases). The CDR3 runs to 12 residues. Germline V gene sequence: CDR1 SGHRS, CDR2 YFSETQ. Trimming removed 4 bases at V and 8 bases at J, with 12 bases between. The chain's CDR3 is CASSPWGGEAFF. In nucleotides, the CDR3 is TGCGCCAGCAGCCCCTGGGGGGGGGAAGCTTTCTTT.

The J gene is TRBJ2-5, the V gene TRBV2; 8 bases map to TRBD1. V lost 5 bases and J lost 5; bases outside the gene matches: 7. CDR1 is SNHLY, CDR2 FYNNEI, per germline. This CDR3 has 14 residues. DNA for the CDR3: TGTGCCAGCAGTTACCCGACAGGGGTGGAGACCCAGTACTTC. Translating it yields CASSYPTGVETQYF.